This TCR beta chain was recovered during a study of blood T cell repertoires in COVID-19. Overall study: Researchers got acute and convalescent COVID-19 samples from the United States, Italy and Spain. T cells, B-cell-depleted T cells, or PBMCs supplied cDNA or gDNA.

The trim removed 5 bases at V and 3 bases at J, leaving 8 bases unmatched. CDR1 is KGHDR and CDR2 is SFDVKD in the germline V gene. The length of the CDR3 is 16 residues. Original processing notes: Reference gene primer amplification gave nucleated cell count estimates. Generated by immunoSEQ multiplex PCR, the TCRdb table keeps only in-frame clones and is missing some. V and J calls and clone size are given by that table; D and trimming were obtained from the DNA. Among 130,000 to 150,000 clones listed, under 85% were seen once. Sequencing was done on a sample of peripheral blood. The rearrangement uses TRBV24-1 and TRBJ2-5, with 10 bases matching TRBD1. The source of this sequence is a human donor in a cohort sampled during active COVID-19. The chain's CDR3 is CATSGTRDRGKETQYF. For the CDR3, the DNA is TGTGCCACCAGTGGAACCCGGGACAGGGGTAAAGAGACCCAGTACTTC.